Shown below are 17 T cell receptor beta chains from a single sample sequenced in a study of glioma-infiltrating T cells after dendritic cell vaccination. Produced via immunoSEQ multiplex PCR; TCRdb's table is partial and in-frame only. The sample lists over 90,000 clones, roughly 79% occurring once. This material consisted of blood, taken before dendritic cell vaccination. The receptors stem from a human donor with glioblastoma.

This clone occurred once. The chain employs TRBV5-1 and TRBJ1-6; D is perhaps TRBD1 (6 bases). Trimming cost V 3 bases and J 5 bases, with 12 bases left between them. The CDR3 runs to 15 residues. Germline V lookup: CDR1 SGHRS, CDR2 YFSETQ. The CDR3 region has the DNA TGCGCCAGCAGCTCCGCCGGGACAAATAATTCACCCCTCCACTTT. Amino acids: CASSSAGTNNSPLHF.

The CDR3 nucleotides are TGTGCCAGCAGCTACGCGGTATCGGGGTACGGGGAGCTGTTTTTT. Its translation is CASSYAVSGYGELFF. The gene calls are TRBV11-2 and TRBJ2-2; D is perhaps TRBD2 (5 bases). The CDR3 runs to 15 residues. Trimming removed 4 bases from V and 7 bases from J, with 16 bases in between. CDR1 and CDR2 (germline): SGHAT, FQNNGV.

In nucleotides, the CDR3 is TGTGCCAGCAGCCGGGACAGGGGTTCCACCGGGGAGCTGTTTTTT. Its translation: CASSRDRGSTGELFF. The V gene is TRBV6-4, the J gene TRBJ2-2, with 10 bases matching TRBD1. Germline V CDR1 and CDR2: MRHNA, SNTAGT. Unmatched junction bases numbered 5, after V lost 6 bases and J lost 4 bases. The CDR3 spans 15 residues.

The V gene is TRBV6-5, the J gene TRBJ1-1, with 7 bases matching TRBD1. The CDR3 has 15 amino acids. With 4 bases clipped from V and 6 bases from J, the junction kept 11 bases outside the gene matches. The germline CDR1 and CDR2 sequences are MNHEY and SVGAGI. CDR3 DNA sequence: TGTGCCAGCAGTTCTTTCGGACAGGTTGGACCTGAAGCTTTCTTT. Its protein product is CASSSFGQVGPEAFF.

The V call is TRBV19, the J call TRBJ1-6; the match to TRBD1 covers 7 bases. The CDR3 sequence is 14 residues long. The germline gives CDR1 LNHDA, CDR2 SQIVND (reference sequence). J gave up 7 bases and V 3 bases, and 3 bases lay outside the gene matches. CDR3 amino acids: CASSIGTENSPLHF. CDR3 DNA: TGTGCCAGTAGTATCGGGACAGAGAATTCACCCCTCCACTTT.

The chain recombines TRBV5-1 with TRBJ2-3; weak D call: TRBD1 (6 bases). The CDR3 covers 14 residues. Germline CDR1 SGHRS, CDR2 YFSETQ. Trimming cost V 3 bases and J 1 base, with 9 bases left between them. CDR3 sequence: CASSSDSGTDTQYF. The CDR3 DNA reads as TGCGCCAGCAGCTCGGACAGCGGCACAGATACGCAGTATTTT.

The V call is TRBV5-1, the J call TRBJ1-2, with D maybe TRBD1 (6 bases). Germline V gives CDR1 SGHRS, CDR2 YFSETQ. The V and J ends lost 4 bases and 2 bases respectively, with 12 bases between them. This CDR3 contains 14 residues. The DNA of the CDR3 is TGCGCCAGCAGCGCCCGGGACAACAACTATGGCTACACCTTC. This encodes CASSARDNNYGYTF. Full variable domain (missing parts from reference TRBV5-1 and TRBJ1-2): KAGVTQTPRYLIKTRGQQVTLSCSPISGHRSVSWYQQTPGQGLQFLFEYFSETQRNKGNFPGRFSGRQFSNSRSEMNVSTLELGDSALYLCASSARDNNYGYTFGSGTRLTVV.

The chain is built from TRBV10-2 and TRBJ2-7, with TRBD2 as a possible D gene (6 bases). This CDR3 comprises 13 residues. Germline assignment: CDR1 WSHSY and CDR2 SAAADI. V gave up 10 bases and J gave up 3 bases, with 16 bases separating them. The CDR3 nucleotides are TGCGCCACCGAGATAGGGAGGAGCTACGAGCAGTACTTC. This codes for CATEIGRSYEQYF.

Points on this clone: A read error may account for a junction end that differs from germline. J is TRBJ2-7 and V is TRBV18; TRBD1 aligns across 8 bases. This CDR3 contains 14 residues. CDR1 is KGHSH, CDR2 LQKENI, per germline. The DNA for the CDR3 is TGTGCCAGCTCACCCCGAGGGGGACAGGAGCGACCCGACTTC. Protein: CASSPRGGQERPDF. The entire variable domain, with the rest obtained from reference TRBV18 and TRBJ2-7, is as follows: NAGVMQNPRHLVRRRGQEARLRCSPMKGHSHVYWYRQLPEEGLKFMVYLQKENIIDESGMPKERFSAEFPKEGPSILRIQQVVRGDSAAYFCASSPRGGQERPDFGPGTRLTVT.

In the case of this clone: This may be a read error: a much more frequent sequence differs by one nucleotide. The chain employs TRBV30 and TRBJ1-2; unclear D gene. This CDR3 contains 12 residues. Looked up from germline, CDR1 is GTSNPN and CDR2 is SVGIG (reference sequence). CDR3 sequence (DNA): TGTGCCTGGAGTGTAAGAAGGCGGGGAACTTCCTTC. Its protein product is CAWSVRRRGTSF.

V gene TRBV9 combines with J gene TRBJ1-1; 8 positions match TRBD1. The germline gives CDR1 SGDLS, CDR2 YYNGEE. This CDR3 is built from 15 residues. The J segment lost 1 base and the V segment lost 3 bases, leaving 5 bases of the junction unmatched. The CDR3 DNA is TGTGCCAGCAGCGCCGGGACAGGAAGGAACACTGAAGCTTTCTTT. This encodes CASSAGTGRNTEAFF.

The chain links TRBV6-4 to TRBJ2-3, with TRBD2 matching 9 bases. Germline CDR1 and CDR2: MRHNA and SNTAGT. This CDR3 comprises 14 residues. V shed 5 bases and J 1 base; nucleotides not matched to a gene: 1. The CDR3 sequence is CASSLAGGTDTQYF. The CDR3 DNA reads as TGTGCCAGCAGTTTAGCGGGGGGCACAGATACGCAGTATTTT.

CDR3 amino acids: CASSQPGTGGNEQFF. CDR3 nucleotides: TGCGCCAGCAGCCAACCCGGGACAGGGGGCAATGAGCAGTTCTTC. This rearrangement joins TRBV4-1 to TRBJ2-1; 11 nucleotides match TRBD1. V lost 2 bases and J lost 6; bases outside the gene matches: 3. Looked up from germline, CDR1 is MGHRA and CDR2 is YSYEKL. This CDR3 region has 15 residues.

The count of this clone is one. The CDR3 reads CASSWSYSNQPQHF. The CDR3 DNA is TGTGCCAGCAGTTGGAGCTATAGCAATCAGCCCCAGCATTTT. The chain links TRBV2 to TRBJ1-5, with D unresolved. CDR3 length equals 14 residues. V was shortened by 5 bases and J by 0 bases, with 8 bases between the two germline ends. CDR1 and CDR2 from the germline V gene are SNHLY and FYNNEI.

V and J are TRBV6-1 and TRBJ1-2; 7 nucleotides agree with TRBD1. The J segment lost 4 bases and the V segment lost 5 bases, leaving 7 bases of the junction unmatched. CDR3 length: 14 amino acids. In germline, CDR1 is MNHNS, CDR2 SASEGT. The CDR3 DNA follows: TGTGCCAGCAGTCAATTACAGGGGAGCTATGGCTACACCTTC. This encodes CASSQLQGSYGYTF.

This clone occurred once. The chain combines TRBV27 with TRBJ2-3, with 8 bases identical to TRBD1. CDR1 and CDR2 from the germline V gene are MNHEY and SMNVEV (reference sequence). This CDR3 region has 15 residues. Trimming took 6 bases from V and 8 from J; bases not matched to a gene: 13. The CDR3 nucleotides read TGTGCCAGCAGGGACTTGGGACAGGCTCGGGGTACGCAGTATTTT. It is translated as CASRDLGQARGTQYF.

The CDR3 is CASSQGQANYGYTF. DNA for the CDR3: TGCGCCAGCAGCCAAGGACAAGCTAACTATGGCTACACCTTC. The chain carries TRBV4-1 and TRBJ1-2, with no clear D. Between the trimmed V and J ends, which lost 1 base and 0 bases, there was a span of 6 bases. This CDR3 is 14 amino acids long. Germline V gives CDR1 MGHRA, CDR2 YSYEKL.